These T cell receptor beta chains were read from a single sample in a study of blood T cell repertoires in COVID-19. TCRdb's copy holds only in-frame clones and misses some; the assay was immunoSEQ multiplex PCR. Here the sample spans 80,000 to 100,000 clones, about 90% being singletons. The sequencing sample was made of peripheral blood. All receptors derive from a human donor with active COVID-19. The donor label of this sample is uncertain. The CDR3 runs from the conserved cysteine through the conserved F or W. D genes are given only for firm matches.

CDR3	D	V	length
CATSTGLSYEQYF	NA	TRBV15	13
CASSLYPQGFYNSPLHF	NA	TRBV27	17
CASSPRTGRMNTEAFF	TRBD1	TRBV7-2	16
CASSRLRQSVSGANVLTF	NA	TRBV4-2	18
CASSQNRERDQPQHF	NA	TRBV5-5	15
CASSQDHRIGLANYGYTF	NA	TRBV4-2	18
CASSEGRGIYGYTF	NA	TRBV6-1	14
CASSVDRANTEAFF	NA	TRBV5-1	14
CATRRELRETQYF	NA	TRBV5-1	13
CASSQDRSFTDTQYF	NA	TRBV3-1/TRBV3-2	15
CASSVAGGTTDTQYF	TRBD2	TRBV28	15
CASSATGQGTYGYTF	TRBD1	TRBV5-6	15
CASSPGQGLGYTF	TRBD1	TRBV25-1	13
CASSLSGQGMLGNQPQHF	TRBD1	TRBV28	18
CASSAGGTGLIQETQYF	NA	TRBV9	17
CASSLAVSDMRGPYNEQFF	TRBD1	TRBV5-1	19
CASSSGRDNNEQFF	NA	TRBV5-1	14
CSVSGRLSYNEQFF	NA	TRBV29-1	14
CASSDSAQNTQYF	NA	TRBV6-4	13
CASSSNPSGGGEQFF	TRBD2	TRBV27	15
CASSLAGEQNTEAFF	NA	TRBV5-1	15
CASSADSFGSPLHF	NA	TRBV19	14
CASSLGAGVGDTQYF	TRBD2	TRBV5-1	15
CASSLSVATYEQYF	NA	TRBV5-4	14
CASSISIEGGETQYF	NA	TRBV19	15
CASSPGTGGIHGYTF	TRBD1	TRBV3-1/TRBV3-2	15
CASSQAGVLSYNEQFF	TRBD2	TRBV3-1/TRBV3-2	16
CASSLSRDRGPRFF	TRBD1	TRBV9	14
CASSLDVRGSGNTIYF	NA	TRBV7-6	16
CASRQSRGTSGWALTQYF	TRBD2	TRBV19	18
CASSLLDRGKSEQYF	TRBD1	TRBV7-2	15
CASGTGTEAFF	NA	TRBV25-1	11
CASSATGYGYTF	TRBD1	TRBV28	12
CASSLGAGTGAGEQYF	TRBD1	TRBV7-9	16
CASSYRDTKGGELFF	NA	TRBV7-2	15
CASSLDRIAYGYTF	TRBD1	TRBV3-1/TRBV3-2	14
CASSSRRVLWDTQYF	NA	TRBV27	15
CASSEATRQPQHF	NA	TRBV2	13
CASSQGTGTYEQYF	NA	TRBV3-1/TRBV3-2	14
CASRLDVNNEQFF	NA	TRBV11-3	13